The T cell receptor beta chain under discussion was sequenced for a study of blood T cell repertoires in COVID-19. The CDR3 totals 14 residues. Deletions cut 3 bases from V and 10 bases from J, with 19 bases between. Germline CDR1 DFQATT, CDR2 SNEGSKA (reference sequence). In this sample, this clone turned up once. Sequenced by immunoSEQ multiplex PCR; TCRdb stores in-frame clones only, minus some. The table includes over 70,000 clones, about 80% detected once. The rearrangement joins TRBV20-1 to TRBJ1-5; D not certain. The sequenced sample consisted of peripheral blood. The receptor's source is a man aged 30 to 39 with COVID-19, enrolled during active disease. As DNA, the CDR3 is TGCAGTGCTAGTGGGTCCCGCGTTTTATCCCCCCAGCATTTT. It codes for CSASGSRVLSPQHF.